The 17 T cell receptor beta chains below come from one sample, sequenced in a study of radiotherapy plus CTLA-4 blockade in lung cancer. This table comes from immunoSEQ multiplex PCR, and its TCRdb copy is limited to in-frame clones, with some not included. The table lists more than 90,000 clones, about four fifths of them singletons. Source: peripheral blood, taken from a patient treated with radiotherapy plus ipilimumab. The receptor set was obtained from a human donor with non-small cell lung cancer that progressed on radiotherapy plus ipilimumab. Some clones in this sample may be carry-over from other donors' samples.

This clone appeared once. The CDR3 coding sequence is TGTGCTAGTGGCCGTAGCGGGGGGTCGGAGACCCAGTACTTC. Translation gives CASGRSGGSETQYF. J is TRBJ2-5 and V is TRBV12-5; 10 nucleotides agree with TRBD2. V dropped 6 bases and J dropped 5; count of bases not matched to a gene: 6. This CDR3 has 14 residues. Germline V gene data show CDR1 as LGHNT and CDR2 as FRNRAP.

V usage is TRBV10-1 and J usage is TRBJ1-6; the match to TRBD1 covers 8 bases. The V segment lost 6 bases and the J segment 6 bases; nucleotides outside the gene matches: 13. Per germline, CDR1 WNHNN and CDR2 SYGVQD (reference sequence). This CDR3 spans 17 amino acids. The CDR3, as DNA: TGCGCCAGCAGAGGACGGCGGACAGGGAGTGGTAATTCACCCCTCCACTTT. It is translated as CASRGRRTGSGNSPLHF.

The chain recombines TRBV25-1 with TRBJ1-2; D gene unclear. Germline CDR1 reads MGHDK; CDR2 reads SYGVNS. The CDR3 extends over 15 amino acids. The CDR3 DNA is TGTGTCTTATACGTTCGGGAAAAACCTAACTATGGCTACACCTTC. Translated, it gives CVLYVREKPNYGYTF.

Written as DNA, the CDR3 is TGTGCCAGCTCACCAATATCGTATCAGCCCCAGCATTTT. It specifies CASSPISYQPQHF. The chain links TRBV18 to TRBJ1-5, with D hard to call. Per the germline V gene, CDR1 is KGHSH and CDR2 is LQKENI. Trimming removed 2 bases at V and 5 bases at J, with 7 bases between. There are 13 residues in the CDR3.

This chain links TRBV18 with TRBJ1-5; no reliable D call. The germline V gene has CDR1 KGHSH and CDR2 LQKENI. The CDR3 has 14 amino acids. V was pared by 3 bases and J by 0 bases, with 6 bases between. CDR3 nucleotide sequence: TGTGCCAGCTCACCCTTTAATAGCAATCAGCCCCAGCATTTT. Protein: CASSPFNSNQPQHF.

DNA of the CDR3: TGTGCCACCAGCAGAGAATCAGCGGGGGCTCCTTACGAGCAGTACTTC. This gives the protein CATSRESAGAPYEQYF. The chain employs TRBV15 and TRBJ2-7; 8 positions match TRBD2. The CDR3 sequence is 16 residues long. V lost 0 bases and J lost 4; bases outside the gene matches: 8. The germline V gene encodes CDR1 LNHNV and CDR2 YYDKDF (reference sequence).

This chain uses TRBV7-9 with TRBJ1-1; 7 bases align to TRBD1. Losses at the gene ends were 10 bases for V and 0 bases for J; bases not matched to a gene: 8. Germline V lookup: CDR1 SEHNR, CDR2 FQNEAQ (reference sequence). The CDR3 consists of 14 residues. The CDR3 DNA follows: TGTGCCACCACAGGGGCCAACATGAACACTGAAGCTTTCTTT. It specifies CATTGANMNTEAFF. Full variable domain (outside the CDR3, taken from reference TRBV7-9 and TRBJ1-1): DTGVSQNPRHKITKRGQNVTFRCDPISEHNRLYWYRQTLGQGPEFLTYFQNEAQLEKSRLLSDRFSAERPKGSFSTLEIQRTEQGDSAMYLCATTGANMNTEAFFGQGTRLTVV.

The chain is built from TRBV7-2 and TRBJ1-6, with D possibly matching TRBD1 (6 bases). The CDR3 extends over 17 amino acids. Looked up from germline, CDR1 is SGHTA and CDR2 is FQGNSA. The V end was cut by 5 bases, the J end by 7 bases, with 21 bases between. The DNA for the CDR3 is TGTGCCAGCAGCCGCTCATCGACAGGACCCCTAAATTCACCCCTCCACTTT. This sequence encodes CASSRSSTGPLNSPLHF.

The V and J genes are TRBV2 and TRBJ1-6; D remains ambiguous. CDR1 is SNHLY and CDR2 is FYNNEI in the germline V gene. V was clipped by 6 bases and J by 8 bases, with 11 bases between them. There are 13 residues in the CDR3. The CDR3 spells CASRTDGDSPLHF. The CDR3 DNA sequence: TGTGCCAGCAGAACGGACGGGGATTCACCCCTCCACTTT. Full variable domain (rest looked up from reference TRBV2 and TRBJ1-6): EPEVTQTPSHQVTQMGQEVILRCVPISNHLYFYWYRQILGQKVEFLVSFYNNEISEKSEIFDDQFSVERPDGSNFTLKIRSTKLEDSAMYFCASRTDGDSPLHFGNGTRLTVT.

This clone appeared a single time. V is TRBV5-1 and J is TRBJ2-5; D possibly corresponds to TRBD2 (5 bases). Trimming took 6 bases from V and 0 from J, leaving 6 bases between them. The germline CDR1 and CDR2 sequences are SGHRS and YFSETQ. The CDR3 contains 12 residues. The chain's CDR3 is CASMRDQETQYF. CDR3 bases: TGCGCCAGCATGAGGGACCAAGAGACCCAGTACTTC. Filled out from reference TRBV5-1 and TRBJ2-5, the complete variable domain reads KAGVTQTPRYLIKTRGQQVTLSCSPISGHRSVSWYQQTPGQGLQFLFEYFSETQRNKGNFPGRFSGRQFSNSRSEMNVSTLELGDSALYLCASMRDQETQYFGPGTRLLVL.

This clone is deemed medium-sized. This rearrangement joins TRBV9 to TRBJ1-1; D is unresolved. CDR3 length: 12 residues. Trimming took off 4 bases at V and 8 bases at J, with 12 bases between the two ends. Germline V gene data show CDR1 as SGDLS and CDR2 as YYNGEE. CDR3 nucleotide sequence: TGTGCCAGCAGCCCATCGATCGGAGAAGCTTTCTTT. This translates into CASSPSIGEAFF. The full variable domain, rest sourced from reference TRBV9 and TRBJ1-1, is DSGVTQTPKHLITATGQRVTLRCSPRSGDLSVYWYQQSLDQGLQFLIQYYNGEERAKGNILERFSAQQFPDLHSELNLSSLELGDSALYFCASSPSIGEAFFGQGTRLTVV.

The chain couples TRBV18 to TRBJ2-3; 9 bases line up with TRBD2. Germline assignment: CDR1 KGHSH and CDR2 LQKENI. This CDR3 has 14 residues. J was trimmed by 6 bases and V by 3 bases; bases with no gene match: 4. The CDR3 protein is CASSPSGGSDTQYF. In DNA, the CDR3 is TGTGCCAGCTCACCTAGCGGGGGTTCGGATACGCAGTATTTT.

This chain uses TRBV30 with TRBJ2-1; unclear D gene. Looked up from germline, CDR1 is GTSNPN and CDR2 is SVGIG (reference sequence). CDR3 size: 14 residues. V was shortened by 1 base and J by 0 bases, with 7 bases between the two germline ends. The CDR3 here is CAWSAMSSYNEQFF. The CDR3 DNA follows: TGTGCCTGGAGTGCGATGAGCTCCTACAATGAGCAGTTCTTC.

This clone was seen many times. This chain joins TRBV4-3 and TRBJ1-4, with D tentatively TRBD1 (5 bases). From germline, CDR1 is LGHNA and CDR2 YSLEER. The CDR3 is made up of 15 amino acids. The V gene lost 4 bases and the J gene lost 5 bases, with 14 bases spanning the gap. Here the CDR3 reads CASSLYQGVNEKLFF. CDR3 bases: TGCGCCAGCAGCCTCTACCAGGGTGTGAATGAAAAACTGTTTTTT.

The CDR3 DNA reads as TGTGCCAGCAGCCTTGTAGGGGACAGGGGAGCCTACGAGCAGTACTTC. It codes for CASSLVGDRGAYEQYF. The chain uses TRBV14 and TRBJ2-7; TRBD1 matches 10 bases. Germline CDR1 reads SGHDN; CDR2 reads FVKESK. The ends lost 4 bases at V and 2 bases at J; junction bases unmatched: 8. The CDR3 consists of 16 residues.

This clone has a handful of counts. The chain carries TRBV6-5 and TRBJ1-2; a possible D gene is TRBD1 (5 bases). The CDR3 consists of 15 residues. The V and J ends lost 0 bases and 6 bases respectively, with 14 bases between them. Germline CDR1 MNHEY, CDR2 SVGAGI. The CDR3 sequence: CASSYSWGSGDGYTF. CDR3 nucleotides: TGTGCCAGCAGTTACTCGTGGGGATCGGGGGATGGCTACACCTTC.

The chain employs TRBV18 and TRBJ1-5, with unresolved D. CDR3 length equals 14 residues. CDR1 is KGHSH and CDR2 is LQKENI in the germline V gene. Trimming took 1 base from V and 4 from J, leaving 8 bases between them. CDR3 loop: CASSPQTVNQPQHF. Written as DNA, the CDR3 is TGTGCCAGCTCACCACAGACGGTAAATCAGCCCCAGCATTTT.